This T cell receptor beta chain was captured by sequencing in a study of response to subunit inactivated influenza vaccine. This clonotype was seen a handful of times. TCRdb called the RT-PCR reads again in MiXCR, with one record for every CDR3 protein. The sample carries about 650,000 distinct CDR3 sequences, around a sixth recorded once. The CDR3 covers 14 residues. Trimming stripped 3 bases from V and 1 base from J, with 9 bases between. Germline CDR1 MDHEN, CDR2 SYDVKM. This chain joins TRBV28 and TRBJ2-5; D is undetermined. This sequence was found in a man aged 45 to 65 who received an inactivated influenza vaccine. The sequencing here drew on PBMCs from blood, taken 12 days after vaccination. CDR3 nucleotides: TGTGCCAGCAGTTTTCCCGGGTTCCAAGAGACCCAGTACTTC. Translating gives CASSFPGFQETQYF.